One and the same sample provided the 29 T cell receptor beta chains below, sequenced in a study of CD8 T cells in ankylosing spondylitis (dated by TCRdb to 2016 to 2017). The investigation overall reported the following: A TCR beta motif made up of several highly homologous amino acid variants appeared to be characteristic of blood from ankylosing spondylitis patients.

The antigens of these receptors remain unknown. The library was produced with 5' RACE. The reads were generated on an Illumina HiSeq 2500. TCRdb reprocessing: public reads trimmed at Q25 with fastp, clones called with MiXCR, in-frame beta chains kept. Each record represents a unique CDR3 protein, reported with the most common genes and DNA among its rows. The sample table holds 750,000 to 850,000 distinct CDR3 sequences, of which about an eighth were seen once. The ten most abundant clones make up around 0.51% of the sample. Sequencing input: blood, either unsorted or a sorted T cell fraction (not recorded which). The origin of the receptors is a male donor with ankylosing spondylitis.

The chain uses TRBV29-1 and TRBJ2-7; 10 positions match TRBD2. In germline, CDR1 is SQVTM, CDR2 ANQGSEA. CDR3 length: 13 amino acids. J lost 2 bases, V lost 5 bases, and 3 bases had no gene match. The CDR3 region has the DNA TGCAGCGTTCAAGGACTAGCGGCCTACGAGCAGTACTTC. Protein: CSVQGLAAYEQYF.

V is TRBV4-1 and J is TRBJ1-5, with a weak D call TRBD1 (6 bases). CDR3 length: 14 amino acids. Germline CDR1 and CDR2: MGHRA and YSYEKL. V shed 0 bases and J shed 8 bases, with 11 bases lying between them. The DNA of the CDR3 is TGCGCCAGCAGCCAAGATGCCGGGACAAAGCCCCAGCATTTT. Encoded protein: CASSQDAGTKPQHF.

This clonotype was detected a few times. V gene TRBV6-1 combines with J gene TRBJ1-5, with 7 bases that match TRBD1. V lost 8 bases and J lost 11; bases outside the gene matches: 18. Per the germline V gene, CDR1 is MNHNS and CDR2 is SASEGT. CDR3 size: 15 residues. The CDR3 DNA sequence: TGTGCCAGCTCCCAGGACAGGTTCCTAAGTCGGTCCCAGCATTTT. This gives the protein CASSQDRFLSRSQHF.

A few counts support this clonotype. The genes are TRBV4-2 and TRBJ1-1; D not certain. V lost 0 bases, J lost 1 base, and 6 bases lay in between. Germline CDR1 reads LGHNA; CDR2 reads YNFKEQ. The CDR3 totals 14 residues. The DNA for the CDR3 is TGTGCCAGCAGCCAAGATCCCGGGAACACTGAAGCTTTCTTT. Amino acid sequence: CASSQDPGNTEAFF.

Only a few counts were recorded for this clonotype. The chain recombines TRBV7-8 with TRBJ1-5, with D possibly being TRBD1 (6 bases). This CDR3 region has 16 residues. Between the trimmed V and J ends, which lost 1 base and 3 bases, there was a span of 13 bases. The germline CDR1 and CDR2 sequences are SGHVS and FQNEAQ. CDR3 region: CASSLGTAALNQPQHF. The DNA of the CDR3 is TGTGCCAGCAGCTTAGGGACAGCAGCTCTCAATCAGCCCCAGCATTTT.

The V call is TRBV6-1, the J call TRBJ1-6, with TRBD1 as a possible D gene (5 bases). The CDR3 is 12 residues long. The V gene lost 8 bases and the J gene lost 11 bases, with 13 bases spanning the gap. Germline lookup yields CDR1 MNHNS and CDR2 SASEGT. CDR3 sequence reads: CASGAVLAPLHF. Here the CDR3 DNA reads TGTGCCAGCGGGGCGGTTTTAGCACCCCTCCACTTT.

The genes are TRBV5-4 and TRBJ2-3, with 10 bases aligning to TRBD2. V dropped 1 base and J dropped 0; count of bases not matched to a gene: 11. The CDR3 length is 19 residues. Per germline, CDR1 SGHNT and CDR2 YYREEE (reference sequence). The CDR3 protein is CASSLNRLAGGPSTDTQYF. CDR3 nucleotides: TGTGCCAGCAGCTTGAATAGGTTAGCGGGGGGACCTAGCACAGATACGCAGTATTTT.

This clonotype appeared many times. The CDR3 loop is CASRDQGTGELFF. The CDR3 DNA is TGCGCCAGCAGAGACCAGGGCACCGGGGAGCTGTTTTTT. The rearrangement uses TRBV5-1 and TRBJ2-2, with D perhaps TRBD1 (5 bases). The germline gives CDR1 SGHRS, CDR2 YFSETQ. CDR3 length: 13 residues. With 5 bases removed from V and 4 bases from J, the gap between germline ends came to 9 bases.

The table lists this clonotype with many counts. V usage is TRBV6-1 and J usage is TRBJ1-1; no firm D call. Germline CDR1 and CDR2: MNHNS and SASEGT. The CDR3 contains 14 residues. Trimming removed 7 bases at V and 0 bases at J, with 12 bases between. CDR3 protein: CASKRGSMNTEAFF. As DNA, the CDR3 is TGTGCCAGCAAACGTGGCAGCATGAACACTGAAGCTTTCTTT.

The chain carries TRBV11-1 and TRBJ2-3, with TRBD2 matching over 10 bases. Per germline, CDR1 SGHAT and CDR2 FQDESV (reference sequence). With V trimmed by 5 bases and J by 4 bases, 3 bases remained unmatched. The CDR3 contains 14 residues. CDR3 sequence: CASSSGGAADTQYF. CDR3 coding DNA: TGTGCCAGCAGCAGCGGGGGGGCGGCAGATACGCAGTATTTT.

The table lists this clonotype with a few counts. The V and J genes are TRBV28 and TRBJ2-5; TRBD1 might be the D (6 bases). This CDR3 spans 17 amino acids. V dropped 3 bases and J dropped 1 base, with 18 bases sitting between them. Per germline, CDR1 MDHEN and CDR2 SYDVKM. This chain's CDR3 is CASSFSSLRTVQETQYF. The CDR3 DNA follows: TGTGCCAGCAGTTTCAGTTCCCTTCGGACAGTCCAAGAGACCCAGTACTTC.

This clonotype was found many times. This chain joins TRBV7-9 and TRBJ1-2; TRBD1 is a possible D gene (6 bases). The CDR3 loop spans 11 amino acids. CDR1 and CDR2 (germline): SEHNR, FQNEAQ (reference sequence). The CDR3 spells CAISGVYGYTF. CDR3 sequence (DNA): TGTGCTATTTCAGGGGTCTATGGCTACACCTTC.

The CDR3 here is CASSVLGGEGGNTIYF. The CDR3, as DNA: TGTGCCAGCAGCGTATTGGGGGGCGAAGGTGGAAACACCATATATTTT. J is TRBJ1-3 and V is TRBV9, with a tentative D call TRBD1 (6 bases). Germline CDR1 reads SGDLS; CDR2 reads YYNGEE. This CDR3 has 16 amino acids. The germline V and J ends were trimmed by 1 base and 3 bases, with 14 bases remaining between them.

The rearrangement links TRBV5-1 to TRBJ2-1, with 9 bases identical to TRBD2. The V and J ends lost 4 bases and 1 base, in that order; junction bases with no gene match: 3. Germline V CDR1 and CDR2: SGHRS, YFSETQ. The CDR3 is made up of 15 amino acids. For the CDR3, the DNA is TGCGCCAGCAGCGATAGCGGGAGATCCTACAATGAGCAGTTCTTC. Translating gives CASSDSGRSYNEQFF.

V gene TRBV7-2 combines with J gene TRBJ2-5; D gene unclear. CDR1 SGHTA and CDR2 FQGNSA come from the germline V gene. Trimming took off 3 bases at V and 0 bases at J, with 11 bases between the two ends. CDR3 length equals 15 residues. The DNA of the CDR3 is TGTGCCAGCAGCTTCCAGGCTTCGTACCAAGAGACCCAGTACTTC. As protein: CASSFQASYQETQYF.

The genes are TRBV7-6 and TRBJ2-5, with a weak D call TRBD2 (7 bases). Germline V gene sequence: CDR1 SGHVS, CDR2 FNYEAQ. Trimming left V 5 bases short and J 7 bases short, with 14 bases between. This CDR3 is 13 amino acids long. The CDR3 DNA is TGTGCCAGCAGCAAAAACAGGGAGGGGACCCAGTACTTC. It translates to CASSKNREGTQYF.

The chain uses TRBV2 and TRBJ2-6; perhaps TRBD2 as D (6 bases). The V gene lost 6 bases and the J gene lost 0 bases, with 12 bases spanning the gap. This CDR3 is 16 amino acids long. CDR1 is SNHLY, CDR2 FYNNEI, per germline. The DNA of the CDR3 is TGTGCCAGCAGGGGACTCATCAGCTCTGGGGCCAACGTCCTGACTTTC. It specifies CASRGLISSGANVLTF.

This clonotype was recorded at least ten times. V is TRBV20-1 and J is TRBJ1-4; possible D gene TRBD1, 5 bases. The CDR3 spans 14 residues. Germline V gene sequence: CDR1 DFQATT, CDR2 SNEGSKA (reference sequence). V lost 6 bases to trimming and J lost 3 bases, with 14 bases between them. In nucleotides, the CDR3 is TGCAGTGCCAATTGGGGGACGGCTAATGAAAAACTGTTTTTT. Translating gives CSANWGTANEKLFF.

This chain uses TRBV10-3 with TRBJ2-3; 7 bases are shared with TRBD1. The CDR3 extends over 14 amino acids. V lost 6 bases to trimming and J lost 3 bases; unmatched junction nucleotides: 6. CDR1 and CDR2 (germline): ENHRY, SYGVKD. The CDR3 loop is CAISTGTVTDTQYF. In nucleotides, the CDR3 is TGTGCCATCAGCACCGGGACAGTGACAGATACGCAGTATTTT.

The rearrangement joins TRBV12-5 to TRBJ2-1, with 11 bases fitting TRBD2. V shed 7 bases, J shed 4 bases, and the junction held 12 bases outside the gene matches. Germline CDR1 reads LGHNT; CDR2 reads FRNRAP. The CDR3 loop spans 17 amino acids. The CDR3 sequence: CASASRVGLAEYNEQFF. DNA of the CDR3: TGTGCTAGTGCCTCCAGAGTGGGACTAGCGGAGTACAATGAGCAGTTCTTC.

This clonotype was counted at least ten times. V and J are TRBV29-1 and TRBJ2-3, with D hard to call. Looked up from germline, CDR1 is SQVTM and CDR2 is ANQGSEA. With 6 bases removed from V and 1 base from J, the gap between germline ends came to 14 bases. The CDR3 spans 14 residues. This CDR3 is CSVATAMGTDTQYF. The CDR3 nucleotides read TGCAGCGTAGCGACGGCAATGGGCACAGATACGCAGTATTTT.

The V and J genes are TRBV6-2 or TRBV6-3 and TRBJ2-5, with D possibly being TRBD2 (6 bases). There are 13 residues in the CDR3. V dropped 9 bases and J dropped 2 bases, with 13 bases sitting between them. Germline V gene data show CDR1 as MNHEY and CDR2 as SVGEGT. This CDR3 reads CASTFGGQETQYF. CDR3 in DNA: TGTGCCAGTACGTTTGGAGGGCAAGAGACCCAGTACTTC.

The CDR3 reads CSARDLTGRLGYEQYF. The CDR3 coding sequence is TGCAGTGCTAGGGATCTAACAGGGAGGCTCGGCTACGAGCAGTACTTC. The chain joins TRBV20-1 to TRBJ2-7, with D perhaps TRBD1 or TRBD2 (6 bases each). V shed 3 bases and J shed 3 bases, with 21 bases lying between them. CDR1 and CDR2 (germline): DFQATT, SNEGSKA (reference sequence). This CDR3 contains 16 residues.

This clonotype was seen only a few times. V and J are TRBV7-2 and TRBJ1-2; D is undetermined. The CDR3 spans 14 residues. The germline gives CDR1 SGHTA, CDR2 FQGNSA. Trimming left V 1 base short and J 7 bases short, with 13 bases between. The CDR3 bases are TGTGCCAGCAGCTTAGATTGGGTGGCACGTGGCTACACCTTC. Residues: CASSLDWVARGYTF.

This clonotype was found a few times. This chain links TRBV5-1 with TRBJ2-5; possible D gene TRBD2, 6 bases. CDR1 and CDR2 (germline): SGHRS, YFSETQ. Trimming removed 0 bases from V and 2 bases from J, with 17 bases in between. The CDR3 runs to 17 residues. The CDR3 loop reads CASSLERSGLNQETQYF. The CDR3 coding sequence is TGCGCCAGCAGCTTGGAAAGGAGCGGGTTAAATCAAGAGACCCAGTACTTC.

This chain links TRBV27 with TRBJ1-4; D uncertain. Germline V lookup: CDR1 MNHEY, CDR2 SMNVEV (reference sequence). The CDR3 length is 14 residues. V was cut by 3 bases and J by 8 bases, with 13 bases left in between. CDR3 residues: CASSFFPGNEKLFF. Here the CDR3 DNA reads TGTGCCAGCAGTTTTTTTCCGGGGAACGAAAAACTGTTTTTT. The full variable domain, in which reference TRBV27 and TRBJ1-4 provide the parts outside the CDR3, is EAQVTQNPRYLITVTGKKLTVTCSQNMNHEYMSWYRQDPGLGLRQIYYSMNVEVTDKGDVPEGYKVSRKEKRNFPLILESPSPNQTSLYFCASSFFPGNEKLFFGSGTQLSVL.

This clonotype was detected many times. This chain connects TRBV5-1 to TRBJ1-2; D is ambiguous. Trimming removed 2 bases from V and 6 bases from J, with 17 bases in between. CDR3 length equals 15 residues. From germline, CDR1 is SGHRS and CDR2 YFSETQ. The chain's CDR3 is CASSFEATRLDGYTF. In nucleotides, the CDR3 is TGCGCCAGCAGCTTCGAAGCCACACGCCTTGATGGCTACACCTTC.

This chain joins TRBV7-8 and TRBJ1-1; possible D gene TRBD1, 5 bases. Deletions cut 2 bases from V and 7 bases from J, with 11 bases between. The CDR3 runs to 13 residues. Germline loops: CDR1 SGHVS, CDR2 FQNEAQ. The CDR3, as DNA: TGTGCCAGCAGCTTAATCAGGGAGGGTGAAGCTTTCTTT. Translated: CASSLIREGEAFF.

This clonotype was picked up many times. The V call is TRBV10-3, the J call TRBJ2-2, with 7 bases aligning to TRBD1. This CDR3 has 14 amino acids. With 8 bases clipped from V and 1 base from J, the junction kept 4 bases outside the gene matches. Germline assignment: CDR1 ENHRY and CDR2 SYGVKD. In DNA, the CDR3 is TGTGCCATCCGGGACAGCGGGAACACCGGGGAGCTGTTTTTT. Translation gives CAIRDSGNTGELFF.